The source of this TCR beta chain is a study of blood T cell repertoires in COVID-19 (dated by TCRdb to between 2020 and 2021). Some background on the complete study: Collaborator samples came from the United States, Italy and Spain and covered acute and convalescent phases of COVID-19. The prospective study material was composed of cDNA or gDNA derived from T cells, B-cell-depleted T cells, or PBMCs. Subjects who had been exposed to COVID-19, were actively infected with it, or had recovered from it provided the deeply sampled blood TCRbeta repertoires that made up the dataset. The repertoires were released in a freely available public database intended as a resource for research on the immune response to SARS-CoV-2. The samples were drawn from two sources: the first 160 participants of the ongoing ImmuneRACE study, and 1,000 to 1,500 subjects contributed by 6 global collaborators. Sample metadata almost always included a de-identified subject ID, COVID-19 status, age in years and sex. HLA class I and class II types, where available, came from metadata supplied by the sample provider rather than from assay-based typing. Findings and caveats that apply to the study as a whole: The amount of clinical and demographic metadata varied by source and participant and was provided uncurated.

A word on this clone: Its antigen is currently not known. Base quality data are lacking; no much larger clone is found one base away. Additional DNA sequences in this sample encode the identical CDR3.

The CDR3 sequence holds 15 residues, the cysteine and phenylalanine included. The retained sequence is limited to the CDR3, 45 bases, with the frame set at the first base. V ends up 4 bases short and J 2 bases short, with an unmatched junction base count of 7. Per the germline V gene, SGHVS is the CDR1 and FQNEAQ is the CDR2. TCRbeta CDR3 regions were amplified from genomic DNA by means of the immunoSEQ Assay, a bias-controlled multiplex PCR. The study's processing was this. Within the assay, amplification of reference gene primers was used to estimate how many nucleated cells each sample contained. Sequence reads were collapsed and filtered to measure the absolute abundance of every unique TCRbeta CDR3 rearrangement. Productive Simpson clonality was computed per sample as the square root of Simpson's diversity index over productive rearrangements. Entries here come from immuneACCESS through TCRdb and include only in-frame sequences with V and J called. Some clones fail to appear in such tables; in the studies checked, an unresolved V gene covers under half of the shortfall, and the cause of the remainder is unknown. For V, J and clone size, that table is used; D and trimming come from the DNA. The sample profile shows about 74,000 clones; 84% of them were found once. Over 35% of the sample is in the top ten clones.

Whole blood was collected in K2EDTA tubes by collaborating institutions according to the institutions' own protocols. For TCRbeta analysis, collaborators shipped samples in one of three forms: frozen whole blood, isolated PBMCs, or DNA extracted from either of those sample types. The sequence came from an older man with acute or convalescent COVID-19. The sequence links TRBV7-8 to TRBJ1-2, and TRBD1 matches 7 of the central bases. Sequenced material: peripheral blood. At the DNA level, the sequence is TGTGCCAGCAGCTCACGGGACAGAGGGAACTATGGCTACACCTTC. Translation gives CASSSRDRGNYGYTF.